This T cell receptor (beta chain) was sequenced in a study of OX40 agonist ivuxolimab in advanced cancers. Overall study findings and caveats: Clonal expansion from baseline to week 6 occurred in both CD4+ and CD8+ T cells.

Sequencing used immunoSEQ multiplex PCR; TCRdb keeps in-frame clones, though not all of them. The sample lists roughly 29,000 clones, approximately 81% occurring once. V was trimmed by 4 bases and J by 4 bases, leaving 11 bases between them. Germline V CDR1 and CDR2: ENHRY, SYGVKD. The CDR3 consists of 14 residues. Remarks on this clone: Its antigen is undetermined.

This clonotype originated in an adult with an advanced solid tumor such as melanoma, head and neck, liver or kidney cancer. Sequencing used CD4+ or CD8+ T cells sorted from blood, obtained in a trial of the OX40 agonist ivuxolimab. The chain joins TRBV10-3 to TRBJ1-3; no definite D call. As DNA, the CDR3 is TGTGCCATCAGTGGGGAGACCCTGGGAAACACCATATATTTT. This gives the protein CAISGETLGNTIYF.